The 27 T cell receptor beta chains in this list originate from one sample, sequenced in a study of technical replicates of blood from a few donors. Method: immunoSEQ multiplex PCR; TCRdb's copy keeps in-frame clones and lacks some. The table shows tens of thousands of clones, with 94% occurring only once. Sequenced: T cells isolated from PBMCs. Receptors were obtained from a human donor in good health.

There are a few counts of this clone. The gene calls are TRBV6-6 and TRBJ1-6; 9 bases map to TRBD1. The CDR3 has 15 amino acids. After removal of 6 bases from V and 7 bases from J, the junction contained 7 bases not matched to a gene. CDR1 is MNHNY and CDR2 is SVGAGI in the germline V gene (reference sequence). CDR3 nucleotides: TGTGCCAGCAGGGGGACAGGGAGGGGGAATTCACCCCTCCACTTT. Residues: CASRGTGRGNSPLHF.

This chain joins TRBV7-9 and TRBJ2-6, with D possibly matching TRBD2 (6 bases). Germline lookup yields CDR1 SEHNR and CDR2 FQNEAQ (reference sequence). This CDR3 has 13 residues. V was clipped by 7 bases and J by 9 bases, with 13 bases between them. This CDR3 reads CASKPGEVNVLTF. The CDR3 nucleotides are TGTGCCAGCAAACCCGGGGAGGTCAACGTCCTGACTTTC.

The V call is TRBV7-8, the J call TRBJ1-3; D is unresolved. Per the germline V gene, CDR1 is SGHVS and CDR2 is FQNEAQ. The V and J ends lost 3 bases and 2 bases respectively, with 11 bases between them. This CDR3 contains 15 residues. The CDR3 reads CASSFSRLPGNTIYF. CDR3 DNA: TGTGCCAGCAGCTTCTCTAGGCTGCCTGGAAACACCATATATTTT.

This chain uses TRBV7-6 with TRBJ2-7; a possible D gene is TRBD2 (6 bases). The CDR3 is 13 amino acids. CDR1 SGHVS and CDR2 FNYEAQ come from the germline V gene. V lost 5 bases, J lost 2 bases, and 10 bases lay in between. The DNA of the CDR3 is TGTGCCAGCAGCAGCGGGCCGACCTACGAGCAGTACTTC. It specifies CASSSGPTYEQYF. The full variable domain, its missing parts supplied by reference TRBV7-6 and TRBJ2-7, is GAGVSQSPRYKVTKRGQDVALRCDPISGHVSLYWYRQALGQGPEFLTYFNYEAQQDKSGLPNDRFSAERPEGSISTLTIQRTEQRDSAMYRCASSSGPTYEQYFGPGTRLTVT.

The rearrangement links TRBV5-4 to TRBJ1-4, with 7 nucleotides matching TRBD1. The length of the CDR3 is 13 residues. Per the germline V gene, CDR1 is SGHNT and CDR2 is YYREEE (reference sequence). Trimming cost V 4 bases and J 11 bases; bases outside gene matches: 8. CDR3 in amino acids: CASSLRGIEKLFF. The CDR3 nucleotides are TGTGCCAGCAGCCTCAGGGGGATCGAGAAACTGTTTTTT.

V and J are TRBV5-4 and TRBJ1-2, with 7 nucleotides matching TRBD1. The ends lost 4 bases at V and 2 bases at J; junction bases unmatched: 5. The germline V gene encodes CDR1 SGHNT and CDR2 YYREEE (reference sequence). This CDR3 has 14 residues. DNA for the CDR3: TGTGCCAGCAGCCTCGGGACAGACAACTATGGCTACACCTTC. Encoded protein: CASSLGTDNYGYTF.

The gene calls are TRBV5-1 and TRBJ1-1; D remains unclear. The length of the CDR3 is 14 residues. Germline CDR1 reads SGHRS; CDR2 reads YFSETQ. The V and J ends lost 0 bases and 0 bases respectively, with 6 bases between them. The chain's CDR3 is CASSLGEMNTEAFF. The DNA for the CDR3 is TGCGCCAGCAGCTTGGGTGAGATGAACACTGAAGCTTTCTTT.

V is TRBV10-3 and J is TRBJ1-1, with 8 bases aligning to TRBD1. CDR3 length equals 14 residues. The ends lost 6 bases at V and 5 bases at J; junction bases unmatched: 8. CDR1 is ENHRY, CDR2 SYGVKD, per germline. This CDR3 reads CAIRADRGITEAFF. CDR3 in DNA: TGTGCCATCAGGGCTGACAGGGGAATAACTGAAGCTTTCTTT.

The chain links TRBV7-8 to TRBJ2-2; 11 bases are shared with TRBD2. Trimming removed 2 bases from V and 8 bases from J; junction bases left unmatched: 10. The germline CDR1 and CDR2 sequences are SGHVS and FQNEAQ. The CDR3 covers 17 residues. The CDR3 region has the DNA TGTGCCAGCAGCTTAACTAGCGGGGGCCTTAAGGCGGGGGAGCTGTTTTTT. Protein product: CASSLTSGGLKAGELFF.

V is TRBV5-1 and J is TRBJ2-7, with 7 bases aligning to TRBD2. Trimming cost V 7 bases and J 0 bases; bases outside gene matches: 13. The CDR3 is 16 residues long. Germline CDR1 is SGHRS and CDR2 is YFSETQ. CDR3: CASSFGRGRGSYEQYF. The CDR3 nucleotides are TGCGCCAGCTCCTTTGGCCGCGGGAGAGGCTCCTACGAGCAGTACTTC.

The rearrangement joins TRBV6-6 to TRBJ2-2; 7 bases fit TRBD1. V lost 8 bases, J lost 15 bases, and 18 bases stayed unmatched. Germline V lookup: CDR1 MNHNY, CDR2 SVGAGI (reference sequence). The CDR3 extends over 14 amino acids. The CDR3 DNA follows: TGTGCCAGCGGCCCCCCCTTAGAGGGACAGCGGTTGTTTTTT. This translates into CASGPPLEGQRLFF.

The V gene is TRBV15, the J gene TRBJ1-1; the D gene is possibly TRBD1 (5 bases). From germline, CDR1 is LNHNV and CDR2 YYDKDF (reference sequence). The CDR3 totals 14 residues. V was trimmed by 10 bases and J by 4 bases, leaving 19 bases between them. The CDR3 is CAISSLRGGTEAFF. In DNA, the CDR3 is TGTGCCATCAGTTCCTTACGCGGGGGCACTGAAGCTTTCTTT.

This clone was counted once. This CDR3 reads CSVAPGTGTYEQYF. DNA of the CDR3: TGCAGCGTTGCCCCCGGGACAGGGACCTACGAGCAGTACTTC. This rearrangement joins TRBV29-1 to TRBJ2-7; TRBD1 matches 9 bases. Germline CDR1 SQVTM, CDR2 ANQGSEA. The V and J ends lost 4 bases and 2 bases, in that order; junction bases with no gene match: 6. The CDR3 loop spans 14 amino acids.

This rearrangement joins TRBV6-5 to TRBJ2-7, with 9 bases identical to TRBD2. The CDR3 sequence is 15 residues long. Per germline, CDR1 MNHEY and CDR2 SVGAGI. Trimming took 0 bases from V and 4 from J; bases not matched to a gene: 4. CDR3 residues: CASSYSISGGYEQYF. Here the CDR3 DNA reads TGTGCCAGCAGTTACTCGATTAGCGGGGGTTACGAGCAGTACTTC.

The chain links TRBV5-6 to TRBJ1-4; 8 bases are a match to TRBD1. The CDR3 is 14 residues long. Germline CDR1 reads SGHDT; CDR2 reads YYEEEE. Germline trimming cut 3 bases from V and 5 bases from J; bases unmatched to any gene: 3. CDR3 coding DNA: TGTGCCAGCAGCTGGACAGGGCTCAATGAAAAACTGTTTTTT. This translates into CASSWTGLNEKLFF.

In DNA form, the CDR3 reads TGTGCCAGCAGCCCCGGGACTAGCGGGGGCTACGAGCAGTACTTC. Residues: CASSPGTSGGYEQYF. The chain recombines TRBV7-6 with TRBJ2-7; the match to TRBD2 covers 14 bases. Germline loops: CDR1 SGHVS, CDR2 FNYEAQ. The length of the CDR3 is 15 residues. Unmatched junction bases numbered 3, after V lost 5 bases and J lost 3 bases. The full variable domain, with the rest looked up from reference TRBV7-6 and TRBJ2-7, is GAGVSQSPRYKVTKRGQDVALRCDPISGHVSLYWYRQALGQGPEFLTYFNYEAQQDKSGLPNDRFSAERPEGSISTLTIQRTEQRDSAMYRCASSPGTSGGYEQYFGPGTRLTVT.

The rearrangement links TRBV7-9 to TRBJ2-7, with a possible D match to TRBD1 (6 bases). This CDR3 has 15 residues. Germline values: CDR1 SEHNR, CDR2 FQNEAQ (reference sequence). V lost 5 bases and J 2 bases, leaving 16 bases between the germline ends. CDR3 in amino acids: CASSLPPGHTYEQYF. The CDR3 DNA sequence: TGTGCCAGCAGCCTACCACCGGGACACACCTACGAGCAGTACTTC. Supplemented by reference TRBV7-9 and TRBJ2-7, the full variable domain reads DTGVSQNPRHKITKRGQNVTFRCDPISEHNRLYWYRQTLGQGPEFLTYFQNEAQLEKSRLLSDRFSAERPKGSFSTLEIQRTEQGDSAMYLCASSLPPGHTYEQYFGPGTRLTVT.

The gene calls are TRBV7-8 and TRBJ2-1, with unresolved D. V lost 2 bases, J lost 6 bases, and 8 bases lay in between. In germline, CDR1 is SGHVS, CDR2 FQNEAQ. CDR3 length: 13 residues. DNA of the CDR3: TGTGCCAGCAGCTTATTAATAGCCAATGAGCAGTTCTTC. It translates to CASSLLIANEQFF.

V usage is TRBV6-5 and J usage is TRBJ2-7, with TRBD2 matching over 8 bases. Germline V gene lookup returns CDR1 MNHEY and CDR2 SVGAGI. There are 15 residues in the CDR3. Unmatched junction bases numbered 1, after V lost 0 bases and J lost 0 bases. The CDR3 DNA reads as TGTGCCAGCAGTTACTCAGCGGGGGCCTCCTACGAGCAGTACTTC. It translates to CASSYSAGASYEQYF.

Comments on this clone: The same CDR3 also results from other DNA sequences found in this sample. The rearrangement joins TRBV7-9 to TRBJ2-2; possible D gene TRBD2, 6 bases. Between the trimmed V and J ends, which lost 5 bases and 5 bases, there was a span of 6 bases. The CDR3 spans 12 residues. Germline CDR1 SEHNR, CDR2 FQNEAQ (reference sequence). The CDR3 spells CASSRGTGELFF. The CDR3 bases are TGTGCCAGCAGCCGGGGGACCGGGGAGCTGTTTTTT.

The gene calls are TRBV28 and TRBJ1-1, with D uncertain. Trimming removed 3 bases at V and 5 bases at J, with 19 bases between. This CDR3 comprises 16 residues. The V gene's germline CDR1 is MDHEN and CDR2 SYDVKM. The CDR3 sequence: CASSFPLGSVSTEAFF. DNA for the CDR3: TGTGCCAGCAGTTTCCCCCTCGGCAGCGTTTCGACTGAAGCTTTCTTT.

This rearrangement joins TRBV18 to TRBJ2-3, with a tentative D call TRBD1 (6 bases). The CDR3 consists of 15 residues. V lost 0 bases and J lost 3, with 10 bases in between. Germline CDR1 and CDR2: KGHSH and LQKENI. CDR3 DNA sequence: TGTGCCAGCTCACCACCCCACAGGGTAACAGATACGCAGTATTTT. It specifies CASSPPHRVTDTQYF.

CDR3 sequence: CASSFMTSGSGEETQYF. The CDR3 region has the DNA TGCGCCAGCAGCTTCATGACTAGCGGGAGCGGTGAAGAGACCCAGTACTTC. The V call is TRBV5-1, the J call TRBJ2-5; 12 positions agree with TRBD2. There are 17 residues in the CDR3. Germline-derived CDR1 and CDR2 are SGHRS and YFSETQ. The junction had 8 bases not matched to a gene; V was cut back by 2 bases and J by 3 bases.

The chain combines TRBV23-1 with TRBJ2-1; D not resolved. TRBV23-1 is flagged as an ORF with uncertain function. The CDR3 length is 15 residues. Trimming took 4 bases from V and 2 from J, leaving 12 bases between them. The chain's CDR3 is CASSLSRKTYNEQFF. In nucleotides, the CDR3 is TGCGCCAGCAGTCTGTCCAGAAAGACCTACAATGAGCAGTTCTTC.

DNA for the CDR3: TGCGCCAGCCGACCCCCGCCAGTGCGGGACAGCTCCTACAATGAGCAGTTCTTC. This encodes CASRPPPVRDSSYNEQFF. This chain connects TRBV23-1 to TRBJ2-1; possible D gene TRBD1, 7 bases. TRBV23-1 is marked as an open reading frame, function uncertain. The CDR3 is made up of 18 amino acids. V was pared by 8 bases and J by 0 bases, with 23 bases between.

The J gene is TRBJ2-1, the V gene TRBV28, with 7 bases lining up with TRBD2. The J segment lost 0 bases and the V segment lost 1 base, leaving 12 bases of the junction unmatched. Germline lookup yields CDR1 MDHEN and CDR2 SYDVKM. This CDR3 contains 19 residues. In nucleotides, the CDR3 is TGTGCCAGCAGTTTATCCCCAGGTGCTAGCGGATACTCCTACAATGAGCAGTTCTTC. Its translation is CASSLSPGASGYSYNEQFF.

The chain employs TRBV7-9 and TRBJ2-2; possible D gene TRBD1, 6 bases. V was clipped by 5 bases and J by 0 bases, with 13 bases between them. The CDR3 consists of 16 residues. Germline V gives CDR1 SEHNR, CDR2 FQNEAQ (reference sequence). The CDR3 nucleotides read TGTGCCAGCAGCCCTCAGGGGTTCTCGAACACCGGGGAGCTGTTTTTT. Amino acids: CASSPQGFSNTGELFF. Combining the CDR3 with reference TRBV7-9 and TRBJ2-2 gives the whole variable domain DTGVSQNPRHKITKRGQNVTFRCDPISEHNRLYWYRQTLGQGPEFLTYFQNEAQLEKSRLLSDRFSAERPKGSFSTLEIQRTEQGDSAMYLCASSPQGFSNTGELFFGEGSRLTVL.